Below are 18 T cell receptor beta chains sequenced from a single sample in a study of T-cell reconstitution after alpha-beta-depleted transplantation in children. Unique molecular identifiers were incorporated when the TCRbeta library was constructed. TCRdb reprocessed the PCR reads via MiXCR and lists one record per CDR3 protein. The sample records about 420,000 distinct CDR3 sequences, 16% being singletons. The sequencing here drew on PBMCs, mostly from graft donor cells, taken 360 days after TCRalphabeta/CD19-depleted stem cell transplant. The receptor set was obtained from a boy under two years old who had a stem cell transplant for Wiskott-Aldrich syndrome, so the T cells may come from the graft donor.

This clonotype showed up just a few times. The chain links TRBV20-1 to TRBJ2-1; tentative D call: TRBD1 (5 bases). CDR3 size: 12 residues. CDR1 and CDR2 from the germline V gene are DFQATT and SNEGSKA (reference sequence). The DNA for the CDR3 is TGCAGCATGGGTAGGGGCGGCGATGAGCAGTTCTTC. The encoded protein is CSMGRGGDEQFF.

V and J are TRBV12-3 or TRBV12-4 and TRBJ2-5, with 7 nucleotides matching TRBD1. The CDR3 has 15 residues. With V trimmed by 3 bases and J by 4 bases, 8 bases remained unmatched. The CDR3 loop reads CASSLETGVLETQYF. CDR3 sequence (DNA): TGTGCCAGCAGTTTGGAAACAGGGGTATTAGAGACCCAGTACTTC.

This clonotype was detected only a few times. This chain uses TRBV27 with TRBJ2-1; D may be TRBD1 or TRBD2 (6 bases each). Germline V gene data show CDR1 as MNHEY and CDR2 as SMNVEV (reference sequence). Trimming removed 8 bases from V and 6 bases from J, with 14 bases in between. The CDR3 runs 13 residues. In nucleotides, the CDR3 is TGTGCCAGCGGGGACCGGGGGCGCAATGAGCAGTTCTTC. Protein sequence: CASGDRGRNEQFF.

This clonotype has a handful of counts. V and J are TRBV18 and TRBJ1-2, with D uncertain. The CDR3 contains 14 residues. CDR1 is KGHSH, CDR2 LQKENI, per germline. V dropped 1 base and J dropped 4 bases, with 10 bases sitting between them. CDR3 DNA sequence: TGTGCCAGCTCACCACGAGGGCCAGCCTATGGCTACACCTTC. It codes for CASSPRGPAYGYTF.

The table lists this clonotype with a few counts. The CDR3 bases are TGTGCCAGCAGGCAAGCGGGGGTCGTTACATACATTCAGTACTTC. This translates into CASRQAGVVTYIQYF. V usage is TRBV6-1 and J usage is TRBJ2-4; 8 bases match TRBD2. V lost 6 bases to trimming and J lost 8 bases; unmatched junction nucleotides: 12. CDR1 MNHNS and CDR2 SASEGT come from the germline V gene. CDR3 length: 15 amino acids.

This clonotype was observed a few times. The genes are TRBV6-1 and TRBJ1-2, with unresolved D. V lost 9 bases and J lost 1, with 15 bases in between. Germline lookup yields CDR1 MNHNS and CDR2 SASEGT. The CDR3 has 14 amino acids. The CDR3 DNA follows: TGTGCCAGTTGTTGGGCGGGAGATAACTATGGCTACACCTTC. Translated, it gives CASCWAGDNYGYTF.

This chain joins TRBV11-2 and TRBJ2-5, with TRBD2 matching over 12 bases. V lost 7 bases to trimming and J lost 5 bases; unmatched junction nucleotides: 26. CDR3 length: 21 residues. The germline V gene encodes CDR1 SGHAT and CDR2 FQNNGV. This CDR3 reads CASTKTFTGGFTSGRRETQYF. In nucleotides, the CDR3 is TGTGCCAGCACCAAAACCTTTACAGGGGGGTTTACTAGCGGGAGGAGGGAGACCCAGTACTTC.

This clonotype was seen more than once but under ten times. The rearrangement links TRBV7-2 to TRBJ2-2; TRBD1 or TRBD2 may be the D gene (6 bases each). Looked up from germline, CDR1 is SGHTA and CDR2 is FQGNSA. The CDR3 has 16 residues. Trimming took off 2 bases at V and 5 bases at J, with 15 bases between the two ends. The CDR3 DNA follows: TGTGCCAGCAGCTTATTGCTCGGGGGCGCTACCGGGGAGCTGTTTTTT. As protein: CASSLLLGGATGELFF.

This clonotype is labeled medium-sized. This chain uses TRBV6-2 or TRBV6-3 with TRBJ2-3; 8 nucleotides match TRBD1. The CDR3 extends over 21 amino acids. Trimming at V came to 2 bases and at J to 2 bases, leaving 21 bases not matched to a gene. In germline, CDR1 is MNHEY, CDR2 SVGEGT. This CDR3 reads CASSYAYPPGGRSYYTDTQYF. In DNA form, the CDR3 reads TGTGCCAGCAGTTACGCCTACCCCCCAGGGGGCAGGTCATACTACACAGATACGCAGTATTTT.

This clonotype was seen repeatedly, ten times or more. The rearrangement uses TRBV12-3 or TRBV12-4 and TRBJ2-7; a possible D gene is TRBD2 (6 bases). V was clipped by 3 bases and J by 0 bases, with 9 bases between them. The CDR3 covers 14 residues. CDR3 amino acids: CASSFRGLSYEQYF. The CDR3 nucleotides read TGTGCCAGCAGTTTTAGGGGACTCTCCTACGAGCAGTACTTC.

There are a few counts of this clonotype. The chain joins TRBV9 to TRBJ2-1; 9 nucleotides agree with TRBD1. Losses at the gene ends were 0 bases for V and 9 bases for J; bases not matched to a gene: 19. The germline V gene encodes CDR1 SGDLS and CDR2 YYNGEE. This CDR3 contains 19 residues. The CDR3 DNA is TGTGCCAGCAGCGTAGTAGGATGGGGTAGGGGACAGGGTGCCAGTGAGCAGTTCTTC. As protein: CASSVVGWGRGQGASEQFF.

This clonotype was counted only a few times. The chain employs TRBV5-5 and TRBJ2-7; D possibly corresponds to TRBD1 (6 bases). V dropped 1 base and J dropped 7 bases, with 18 bases sitting between them. Germline V lookup: CDR1 SGHKS, CDR2 YYEKEE (reference sequence). This CDR3 is 15 amino acids long. The CDR3 DNA sequence: TGTGCCAGCAGCTTGAGGGGGAGAGGACCCTTGGAGCAGTACTTC. Its translation: CASSLRGRGPLEQYF.

The rearrangement uses TRBV5-1 and TRBJ2-7, with D perhaps given as TRBD1 or TRBD2 (6 bases each). The germline V gene encodes CDR1 SGHRS and CDR2 YFSETQ. The length of the CDR3 is 16 residues. The V end was cut by 3 bases, the J end by 3 bases, with 19 bases between. Here the CDR3 DNA reads TGCGCCAGCAGCTCCCCTCAACGGGGGCCCTACTACGAGCAGTACTTC. This translates into CASSSPQRGPYYEQYF.

This clonotype appeared a few times. V is TRBV7-2 and J is TRBJ2-7, with D maybe TRBD2 (5 bases). The CDR3 extends over 14 amino acids. Germline V gene sequence: CDR1 SGHTA, CDR2 FQGNSA. Deletions cut 3 bases from V and 3 bases from J, with 12 bases between. CDR3: CASSLEWTDYEQYF. The CDR3 nucleotides read TGTGCCAGCAGCTTGGAGTGGACTGACTACGAGCAGTACTTC. The whole variable domain, filled in from reference TRBV7-2 and TRBJ2-7, reads GAGVSQSPSNKVTEKGKDVELRCDPISGHTALYWYRQSLGQGLEFLIYFQGNSAPDKSGLPSDRFSAERTGGSVSTLTIQRTQQEDSAVYLCASSLEWTDYEQYFGPGTRLTVT.

The chain recombines TRBV27 with TRBJ2-7, with D perhaps TRBD1 (5 bases). Germline V gives CDR1 MNHEY, CDR2 SMNVEV (reference sequence). Trimming stripped 2 bases from V and 5 bases from J, with 13 bases between. The CDR3 sequence is 14 residues long. Written as DNA, the CDR3 is TGTGCCAGCAGTTTAGGTCAGGGTATGGACGAGCAGTACTTC. Translating gives CASSLGQGMDEQYF.

This sequence joins TRBV5-1 and TRBJ2-5; D possibly corresponds to TRBD2 (5 bases). The germline CDR1 and CDR2 sequences are SGHRS and YFSETQ. CDR3 size: 14 residues. V was pared by 1 base and J by 5 bases, with 12 bases between. The DNA for the CDR3 is TGCGCCAGCAGCTTGAGCCTAGCTGAGGAGACCCAGTACTTC. It translates to CASSLSLAEETQYF.

This clonotype was recorded many times. The chain carries TRBV12-3 or TRBV12-4 and TRBJ2-5, with TRBD2 as a possible D gene (5 bases). Trimming took off 1 base at V and 4 bases at J, with 13 bases between the two ends. CDR3 length: 15 amino acids. DNA of the CDR3: TGTGCCAGCAGTTTAGTTCGGGGATTGGGAGAGACCCAGTACTTC. Its protein product is CASSLVRGLGETQYF.

Only a few counts were recorded for this clonotype. The chain joins TRBV6-1 to TRBJ2-2, with D perhaps matching TRBD1 or TRBD2 (6 bases each). The CDR3 sequence is 14 residues long. V was cut by 10 bases and J by 2 bases, with 14 bases left in between. The germline gives CDR1 MNHNS, CDR2 SASEGT. The CDR3 region is CATLGGRNTGELFF. The CDR3 coding sequence is TGTGCCACCCTTGGGGGGCGAAACACCGGGGAGCTGTTTTTT.